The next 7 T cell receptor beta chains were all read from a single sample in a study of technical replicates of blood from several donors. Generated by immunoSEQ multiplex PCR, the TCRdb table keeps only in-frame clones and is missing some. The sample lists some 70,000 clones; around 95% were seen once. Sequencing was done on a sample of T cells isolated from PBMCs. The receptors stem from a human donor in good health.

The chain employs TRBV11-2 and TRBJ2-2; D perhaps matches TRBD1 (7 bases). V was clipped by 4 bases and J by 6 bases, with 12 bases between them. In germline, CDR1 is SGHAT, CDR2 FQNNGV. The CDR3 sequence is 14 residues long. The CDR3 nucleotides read TGTGCCAGCAGCTCTGGAGGGGGCCCCGGGGAGCTGTTTTTT. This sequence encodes CASSSGGGPGELFF.

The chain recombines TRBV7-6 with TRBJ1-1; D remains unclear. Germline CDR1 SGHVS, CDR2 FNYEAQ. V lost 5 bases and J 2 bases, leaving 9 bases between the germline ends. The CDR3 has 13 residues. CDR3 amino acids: CASSRTANTEAFF. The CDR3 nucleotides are TGTGCCAGCAGCCGAACAGCAAACACTGAAGCTTTCTTT.

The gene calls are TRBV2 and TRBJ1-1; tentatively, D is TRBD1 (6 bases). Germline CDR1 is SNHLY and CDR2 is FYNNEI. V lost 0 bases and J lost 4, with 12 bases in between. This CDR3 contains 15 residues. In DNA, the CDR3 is TGTGCCAGCAGTGAAGCTTTGCAGGGGATCACTGAAGCTTTCTTT. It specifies CASSEALQGITEAFF.

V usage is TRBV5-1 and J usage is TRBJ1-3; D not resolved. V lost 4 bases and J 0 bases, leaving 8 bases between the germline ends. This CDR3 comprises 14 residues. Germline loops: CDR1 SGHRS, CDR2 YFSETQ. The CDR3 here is CASSPVSSGNTIYF. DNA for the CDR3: TGCGCCAGCAGCCCGGTTAGCTCTGGAAACACCATATATTTT.

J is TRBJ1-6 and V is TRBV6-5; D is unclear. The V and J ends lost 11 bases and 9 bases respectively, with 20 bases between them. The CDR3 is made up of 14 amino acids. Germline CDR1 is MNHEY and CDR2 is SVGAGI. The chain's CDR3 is CAVASGSRISPLHF. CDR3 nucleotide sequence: TGTGCCGTTGCCTCGGGGTCCCGGATTTCACCCCTCCACTTT.

CDR3 region: CASRVSVAGVEAFF. The CDR3 region has the DNA TGTGCCAGCAGGGTTTCTGTAGCGGGAGTCGAAGCTTTCTTT. The rearrangement links TRBV28 to TRBJ1-1; D uncertain. Germline-derived CDR1 and CDR2 are MDHEN and SYDVKM. The ends were cut back, 6 bases at V and 8 bases at J, with 19 bases in the middle. The CDR3 contains 14 residues.

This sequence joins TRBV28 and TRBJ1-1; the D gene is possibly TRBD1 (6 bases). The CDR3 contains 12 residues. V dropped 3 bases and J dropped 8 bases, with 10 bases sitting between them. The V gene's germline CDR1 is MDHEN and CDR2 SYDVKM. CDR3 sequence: CASSLTGFEAFF. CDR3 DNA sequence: TGTGCCAGCAGTTTGACAGGCTTCGAAGCTTTCTTT.